This TCR beta chain was identified in a study of response to subunit inactivated influenza vaccine. The CDR3 contains 13 residues. Per germline, CDR1 MNHNS and CDR2 SASEGT. TCRdb reprocessed the RT-PCR reads with MiXCR, giving one entry per CDR3 protein. The sample includes about 780,000 distinct CDR3 sequences, approximately 17% of them seen just once. To note about this clonotype: A read error may account for a junction end that differs from germline.

The sequence was collected from a man in his fifties or sixties who received an inactivated influenza vaccine. This chain links TRBV6-1 with TRBJ2-5, with D hard to call. The sample here was PBMCs from blood, taken 4 to 6 days after vaccination. The CDR3: CASTENTWETQYF. The CDR3 DNA reads TGTGCCAGCACTGAAAACACCTGGGAGACCCAGTACTTC.